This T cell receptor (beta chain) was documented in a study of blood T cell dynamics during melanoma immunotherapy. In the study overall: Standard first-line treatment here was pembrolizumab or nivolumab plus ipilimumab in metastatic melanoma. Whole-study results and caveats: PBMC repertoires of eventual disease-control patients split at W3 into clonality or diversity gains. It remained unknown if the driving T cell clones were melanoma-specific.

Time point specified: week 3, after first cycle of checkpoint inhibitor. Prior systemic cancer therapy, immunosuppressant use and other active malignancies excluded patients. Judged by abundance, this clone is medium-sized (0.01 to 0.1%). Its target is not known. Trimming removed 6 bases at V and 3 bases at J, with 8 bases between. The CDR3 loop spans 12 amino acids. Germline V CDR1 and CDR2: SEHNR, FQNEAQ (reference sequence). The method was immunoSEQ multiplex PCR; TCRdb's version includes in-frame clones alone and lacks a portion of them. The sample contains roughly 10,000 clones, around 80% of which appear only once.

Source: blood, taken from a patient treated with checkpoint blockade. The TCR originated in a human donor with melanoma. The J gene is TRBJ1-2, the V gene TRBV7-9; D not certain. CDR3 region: CASRSGDYGYTF. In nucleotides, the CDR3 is TGTGCCAGCAGGTCTGGGGACTATGGCTACACCTTC.